The present T cell receptor beta chain was sequenced within a study of cytomegalovirus exposure and HLA in healthy donors. The validation cohort, a group of over a hundred subjects, included the donors and was separate from the roughly 700-subject first cohort. Concerning this clone itself: The antigen remains unidentified.

Study conclusions and caveats: Associated with cytomegalovirus, according to the listing, were 150 to 200 TCR beta chains. Specificity for CMV antigens was confirmed in vitro for three of the CMV-associated chains.

V was clipped by 0 bases and J by 3 bases, with 11 bases between them. CDR1 is SGHAT and CDR2 is FQNNGV in the germline V gene. The CDR3 sequence is 15 residues long. The table came from immunoSEQ multiplex PCR; TCRdb's copy has only in-frame clones and leaves some out. The profile shows about 130,000 clones, around 93% of them singletons. The source of this sequence is a man aged 18 to 35 in good health and CMV-seropositive. This rearrangement joins TRBV11-2 to TRBJ2-5; perhaps TRBD2 as D (6 bases). The sample comprised PBMCs. For the CDR3, the DNA is TGTGCCAGCAGCTTAGATGGGAAGCGGGAAGAGACCCAGTACTTC. Protein: CASSLDGKREETQYF. The whole variable domain, filled in from reference TRBV11-2 and TRBJ2-5, reads EAGVAQSPRYKIIEKRQSVAFWCNPISGHATLYWYQQILGQGPKLLIQFQNNGVVDDSQLPKDRFSAERLKGVDSTLKIQPAKLEDSAVYLCASSLDGKREETQYFGPGTRLLVL.